This T cell receptor (beta chain) is drawn from a study of shared clonotypes between healthy human individuals. V was clipped by 1 base and J by 3 bases, with 11 bases between them. CDR1 and CDR2 from the germline V gene are LGHNA and YSLEER. There are 15 residues in the CDR3. Profiled with immunoSEQ multiplex PCR; TCRdb holds only in-frame clones, not every one. This sample carries about 1,800,000 clones, around 96% of them seen once, and the ten largest clones take under 1.5%. Only CD45RO-negative cells positively selected for CCR7 counted as naive CD8 cells, so terminally differentiated effector memory CD45RA+ cells were excluded.

The specimen was naive CD8+ T cells sorted from blood. The sequence was collected from a man aged 18 to 29 in good health. The chain combines TRBV4-3 with TRBJ2-3; D tentatively fits TRBD1 or TRBD2 (5 bases each). The CDR3 DNA reads as TGCGCCAGCAGCCAAGGAGGGGTATTAACAGATACGCAGTATTTT. Translated, it gives CASSQGGVLTDTQYF.